Presented here are 29 T cell receptor beta chains from one specimen sequenced in a study of response to subunit inactivated influenza vaccine. TCRdb independently ran MiXCR on the RT-PCR reads; one entry per CDR3 protein. Of about 570,000 distinct CDR3 sequences listed, roughly 10% were seen once; the top ten hold more than 8.5%. The input for sequencing was PBMCs from blood, taken on the day of vaccination. The receptors were gathered from a man aged 50-59 years who received an inactivated influenza vaccine.

This clonotype was picked up a small number of times. The chain employs TRBV4-1 and TRBJ2-3; 12 bases line up with TRBD2. This CDR3 has 18 amino acids. Germline V gives CDR1 MGHRA, CDR2 YSYEKL. V shed 1 base, J shed 0 bases, and the junction held 5 bases outside the gene matches. The DNA for the CDR3 is TGCGCCAGCAGCCAAGGTCCTAGCGGGGGGGCGAGCACAGATACGCAGTATTTT. Translating it yields CASSQGPSGGASTDTQYF.

This clonotype was counted ten times or more. This chain uses TRBV4-2 with TRBJ2-7; tentatively, D is TRBD1 or TRBD2 (6 bases each). The CDR3 contains 15 residues. Germline CDR1 LGHNA, CDR2 YNFKEQ. V lost 1 base, J lost 2 bases, and 12 bases lay in between. CDR3 residues: CASSQVTGGPYEQYF. In DNA, the CDR3 is TGTGCCAGCAGCCAAGTAACCGGGGGCCCCTACGAGCAGTACTTC.

CDR3 sequence reads: CSVRTGRGYEQYF. CDR3 DNA: TGCAGCGTTAGGACAGGGCGGGGCTACGAGCAGTACTTC. This chain connects TRBV29-1 to TRBJ2-7; 8 nucleotides align to TRBD1. The length of the CDR3 is 13 residues. Per germline, CDR1 SQVTM and CDR2 ANQGSEA. V shed 5 bases and J 3 bases; nucleotides not matched to a gene: 6.

The sample holds many counts of this clonotype. V and J are TRBV11-1 and TRBJ2-2; D is perhaps TRBD2 (5 bases). Trimming took 4 bases from V and 0 from J, leaving 18 bases between them. This CDR3 region has 18 residues. Germline V gene sequence: CDR1 SGHAT, CDR2 FQDESV (reference sequence). The DNA of the CDR3 is TGTGCCAGCAGCTACCCAAGAGGGCGGTTCGCGAACACCGGGGAGCTGTTTTTT. Protein sequence: CASSYPRGRFANTGELFF.

This clonotype appeared many times. V and J are TRBV29-1 and TRBJ2-5, with D possibly TRBD1 on 6 matching bases. This CDR3 contains 12 residues. Trimming cost V 4 bases and J 5 bases, with 11 bases left between them. The germline V gene encodes CDR1 SQVTM and CDR2 ANQGSEA. CDR3 region: CSVVFQGETQYF. CDR3 in DNA: TGCAGCGTTGTGTTTCAGGGGGAGACCCAGTACTTC.

Many counts were recorded for this clonotype. The rearrangement links TRBV5-1 to TRBJ2-2; D not certain. The CDR3 contains 12 residues. V lost 2 bases, J lost 7 bases, and 6 bases lay in between. CDR1 is SGHRS, CDR2 YFSETQ, per germline. CDR3 protein: CASSLSVGELFF. The CDR3 bases are TGCGCCAGCAGCTTATCCGTCGGGGAGCTGTTTTTT.

Ten or more counts support this clonotype. This sequence joins TRBV12-3 or TRBV12-4 and TRBJ2-7; 8 nucleotides match TRBD1. V lost 7 bases and J lost 6; bases outside the gene matches: 8. CDR3 size: 13 residues. CDR3 nucleotide sequence: TGTGCCAGCACCCTGGACAGGGTTAGCGAGCAGTACTTC. Protein sequence: CASTLDRVSEQYF.

The rearrangement joins TRBV12-3 or TRBV12-4 to TRBJ2-7, with 15 bases matching TRBD2. This CDR3 region has 16 residues. V lost 4 bases to trimming and J lost 2 bases; unmatched junction nucleotides: 3. The CDR3 protein is CASSSGTSGRTYEQYF. CDR3 coding DNA: TGTGCCAGCAGTTCCGGGACTAGCGGGAGGACCTACGAGCAGTACTTC.

The rearrangement links TRBV6-1 to TRBJ2-7; TRBD2 matches at 10 bases. There are 15 residues in the CDR3. The junction had 5 bases not matched to a gene; V was cut back by 6 bases and J by 0 bases. In germline, CDR1 is MNHNS, CDR2 SASEGT. CDR3 nucleotides: TGTGCCAGCAGAACGACTAGCGGGCGCTCCTACGAGCAGTACTTC. It translates to CASRTTSGRSYEQYF.

The chain has TRBV5-6 and TRBJ2-1, with TRBD2 matching over 14 bases. Looked up from germline, CDR1 is SGHDT and CDR2 is YYEEEE. V dropped 1 base and J dropped 9; count of bases not matched to a gene: 3. The CDR3 runs 15 residues. The CDR3 bases are TGTGCCAGCAGCTTGATGGGACTAGCGGGAGTTGAGCAGTTCTTC. It yields the protein CASSLMGLAGVEQFF.

V gene TRBV10-2 combines with J gene TRBJ2-5, with 12 bases aligning to TRBD2. There are 15 residues in the CDR3. The germline gives CDR1 WSHSY, CDR2 SAAADI. The V segment lost 7 bases and the J segment 5 bases; nucleotides outside the gene matches: 8. The CDR3 is CASTDTSGGFETQYF. For the CDR3, the DNA is TGCGCCAGCACCGATACTAGCGGGGGGTTTGAGACCCAGTACTTC.

This clonotype showed up many times. The rearrangement links TRBV7-8 to TRBJ2-5, with a possible D match to TRBD2 (6 bases). The CDR3 spans 13 residues. V was clipped by 3 bases and J by 4 bases, with 9 bases between them. CDR1 is SGHVS, CDR2 FQNEAQ, per germline. The CDR3 protein is CASSLSGLETQYF. For the CDR3, the DNA is TGTGCCAGCAGCTTGTCGGGACTAGAGACCCAGTACTTC.

This chain joins TRBV12-3 or TRBV12-4 and TRBJ2-3; D is possibly TRBD2 (6 bases). V was shortened by 5 bases and J by 2 bases, with 17 bases between the two germline ends. The CDR3 has 16 amino acids. CDR3 sequence (DNA): TGTGCCAGCAGTCCCTTACTAGCCCAGCTCACAGATACGCAGTATTTT. This translates into CASSPLLAQLTDTQYF.

This rearrangement joins TRBV4-3 to TRBJ1-4, with no clear D. Trimming cost V 0 bases and J 6 bases, with 14 bases left between them. The CDR3 spans 16 residues. In germline, CDR1 is LGHNA, CDR2 YSLEER. The CDR3 DNA reads as TGCGCCAGCAGCCAAGATACCGGACTAGCATATGAAAAACTGTTTTTT. Amino acids: CASSQDTGLAYEKLFF.

This clonotype was seen repeatedly, ten times or more. DNA for the CDR3: TGTGCCAGCAGTTACTCGGCTAGCGGGAGGGCTAATGAGCAGTTCTTC. Amino acids: CASSYSASGRANEQFF. V is TRBV6-2 or TRBV6-3 and J is TRBJ2-1, with 12 positions matching TRBD2. Germline assignment: CDR1 MNHEY and CDR2 SVGEGT. The J segment lost 7 bases and the V segment lost 0 bases, leaving 4 bases of the junction unmatched. The CDR3 sequence is 16 residues long.

This chain links TRBV20-1 with TRBJ2-7; 8 nucleotides match TRBD2. The CDR3 has 17 amino acids. Germline assignment: CDR1 DFQATT and CDR2 SNEGSKA (reference sequence). V was pared by 0 bases and J by 0 bases, with 10 bases of the junction left unmatched. DNA for the CDR3: TGCAGTGCTAGAGATGGGGCGAGCGGGGGAAGCTCCTACGAGCAGTACTTC. It is translated as CSARDGASGGSSYEQYF.

This clonotype occurred many times. The rearrangement joins TRBV5-1 to TRBJ1-6; tentatively, D is TRBD1 (5 bases). Germline-derived CDR1 and CDR2 are SGHRS and YFSETQ. Trimming removed 1 base at V and 7 bases at J, with 15 bases between. The CDR3 covers 16 residues. The CDR3 spells CASSLHRGKGNSPLHF. The CDR3 nucleotides are TGCGCCAGCAGCTTGCACCGGGGCAAGGGGAATTCACCCCTCCACTTT.

This clonotype occurred many times. This chain joins TRBV12-3 or TRBV12-4 and TRBJ2-7; tentative D call: TRBD2 (5 bases). The CDR3 contains 16 residues. The V gene lost 4 bases and the J gene lost 3 bases, with 19 bases spanning the gap. The CDR3: CASSSATSGPFYEQYF. The CDR3 bases are TGTGCCAGCAGTTCCGCAACCAGCGGTCCTTTCTACGAGCAGTACTTC.

This clonotype was counted only a few times. The chain couples TRBV10-2 to TRBJ2-2; 12 nucleotides agree with TRBD2. The CDR3 spans 15 residues. V gave up 7 bases and J gave up 3 bases; unmatched junction bases: 3. Germline V gives CDR1 WSHSY, CDR2 SAAADI. The CDR3 DNA reads as TGCGCCAGCACCCGGACTAGCGGGGACACCGGGGAGCTGTTTTTT. Amino acid sequence: CASTRTSGDTGELFF.

This clonotype has at least ten counts. The CDR3 nucleotides are TGTGCCAGCAGCTCCCAGGGGGCCCTGAACACTGAAGCTTTCTTT. This encodes CASSSQGALNTEAFF. This sequence joins TRBV6-4 and TRBJ1-1, with 8 nucleotides matching TRBD1. CDR1 and CDR2 (germline): MRHNA, SNTAGT. This CDR3 has 15 amino acids. With V trimmed by 6 bases and J by 0 bases, 6 bases remained unmatched.

In this sample, this clonotype turned up many times. The genes are TRBV5-1 and TRBJ2-3, with D unclear. The CDR3 is made up of 12 amino acids. V was cut by 5 bases and J by 4 bases, with 8 bases left in between. Germline lookup yields CDR1 SGHRS and CDR2 YFSETQ. In DNA form, the CDR3 reads TGCGCCAGCAGTATAGCTTCAGATACGCAGTATTTT. It codes for CASSIASDTQYF. The full variable domain, in which reference TRBV5-1 and TRBJ2-3 provide the parts outside the CDR3, is KAGVTQTPRYLIKTRGQQVTLSCSPISGHRSVSWYQQTPGQGLQFLFEYFSETQRNKGNFPGRFSGRQFSNSRSEMNVSTLELGDSALYLCASSIASDTQYFGPGTRLTVL.

This clonotype appeared a few times. V and J are TRBV27 and TRBJ2-7, with 7 bases fitting TRBD1. After removal of 3 bases from V and 2 bases from J, the junction contained 4 bases not matched to a gene. The germline V gene has CDR1 MNHEY and CDR2 SMNVEV (reference sequence). This CDR3 spans 14 amino acids. CDR3 sequence reads: CASSFRTGPYEQYF. Written as DNA, the CDR3 is TGTGCCAGCAGTTTTAGGACAGGACCCTACGAGCAGTACTTC.

About this clonotype itself: At one end, the junction sequence differs from germline, possibly due to a read error. This chain connects TRBV7-9 to TRBJ2-3, with D possibly being TRBD1 (6 bases). Germline V gene sequence: CDR1 SEHNR, CDR2 FQNEAQ (reference sequence). The length of the CDR3 is 15 residues. This CDR3 reads CAGSPGEFLTDTQYF. The CDR3 DNA is TGTGCCGGCAGCCCAGGGGAGTTCCTCACAGATACGCAGTATTTT. The variable domain in full, completed from reference TRBV7-9 and TRBJ2-3, reads DTGVSQNPRHKITKRGQNVTFRCDPISEHNRLYWYRQTLGQGPEFLTYFQNEAQLEKSRLLSDRFSAERPKGSFSTLEIQRTEQGDSAMYLCAGSPGEFLTDTQYFGPGTRLTVL.

This clonotype was seen only a few times. The V gene is TRBV5-1, the J gene TRBJ2-5; TRBD2 agrees at 14 bases. Germline assignment: CDR1 SGHRS and CDR2 YFSETQ. The CDR3 covers 18 residues. With V trimmed by 3 bases and J by 4 bases, 11 bases remained unmatched. The CDR3 loop reads CASSSRGLAGGLVETQYF. CDR3 sequence (DNA): TGCGCCAGCAGCTCTCGAGGACTAGCGGGAGGATTGGTAGAGACCCAGTACTTC.

The V and J genes are TRBV5-1 and TRBJ2-1; TRBD1 matches at 8 bases. CDR1 and CDR2 (germline): SGHRS, YFSETQ. J gave up 9 bases and V 5 bases, and 7 bases lay outside the gene matches. CDR3 length equals 13 residues. CDR3 nucleotide sequence: TGCGCCAGCAGTCCCGGACAGGGTTTTGAGCAGTTCTTC. This translates into CASSPGQGFEQFF.

At least ten counts were recorded for this clonotype. The chain is built from TRBV5-6 and TRBJ1-2, with D possibly TRBD1 on 5 matching bases. The V gene's germline CDR1 is SGHDT and CDR2 YYEEEE. This CDR3 is built from 12 residues. V was pared by 0 bases and J by 8 bases, with 8 bases between. The CDR3 sequence: CASSLVGDGYTF. The CDR3 bases are TGTGCCAGCAGCTTGGTGGGGGACGGCTACACCTTC.

This clonotype was seen more than once but under ten times. The chain uses TRBV10-3 and TRBJ2-3; 10 positions agree with TRBD2. Germline V lookup: CDR1 ENHRY, CDR2 SYGVKD. Trimming removed 6 bases from V and 0 bases from J; junction bases left unmatched: 6. The CDR3 runs 16 residues. This CDR3 is CAISPNSGGSTDTQYF. The CDR3 DNA is TGTGCCATCAGCCCAAATAGCGGGGGGAGCACAGATACGCAGTATTTT.

This clonotype was counted between two and nine times. The genes are TRBV29-1 and TRBJ2-5; 14 bases align to TRBD2. Germline loops: CDR1 SQVTM, CDR2 ANQGSEA. The CDR3 loop spans 15 amino acids. V gave up 8 bases and J gave up 2 bases; unmatched junction bases: 7. For the CDR3, the DNA is TGCAGCATCGGGACTAGCGGGAGCGAACAAGAGACCCAGTACTTC. This sequence encodes CSIGTSGSEQETQYF.

The V call is TRBV20-1, the J call TRBJ2-3; 13 nucleotides align to TRBD2. This CDR3 is 18 amino acids long. The V and J ends lost 2 bases and 1 base, in that order; junction bases with no gene match: 9. The germline CDR1 and CDR2 sequences are DFQATT and SNEGSKA (reference sequence). The CDR3 loop is CSARTGTSGIVGTDTQYF. The DNA for the CDR3 is TGCAGTGCTAGAACCGGGACTAGCGGGATCGTGGGCACAGATACGCAGTATTTT.